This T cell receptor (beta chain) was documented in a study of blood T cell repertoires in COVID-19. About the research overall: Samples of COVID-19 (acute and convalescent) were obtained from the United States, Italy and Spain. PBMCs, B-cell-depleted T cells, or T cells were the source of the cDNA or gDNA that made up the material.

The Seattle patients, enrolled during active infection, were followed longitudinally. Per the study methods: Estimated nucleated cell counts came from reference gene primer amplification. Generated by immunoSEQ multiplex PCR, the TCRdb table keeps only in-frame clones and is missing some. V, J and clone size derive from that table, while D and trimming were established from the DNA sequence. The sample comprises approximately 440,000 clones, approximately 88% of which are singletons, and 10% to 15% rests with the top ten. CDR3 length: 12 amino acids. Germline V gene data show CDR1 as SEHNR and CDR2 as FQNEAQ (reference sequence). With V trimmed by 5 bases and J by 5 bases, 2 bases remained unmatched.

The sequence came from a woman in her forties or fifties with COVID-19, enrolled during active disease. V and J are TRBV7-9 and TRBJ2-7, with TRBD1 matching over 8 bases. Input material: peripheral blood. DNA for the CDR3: TGTGCCAGCAGCCGGACAGGGAACGAGCAGTACTTC. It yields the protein CASSRTGNEQYF.